The rows below give T cell receptor beta chains drawn from one sample of a study of CD8+ T cells in alopecia areata. This table comes from immunoSEQ multiplex PCR, and its TCRdb copy is limited to in-frame clones, with some not included. The data contain 180,000 or so clones, roughly 50% of them singletons. The sequencing used CD8+ T cells sorted from blood, collected at week 24, from a patient treated with tofacitinib. Receptors were obtained from a human donor with alopecia areata. CDR3s include the opening cysteine and the closing phenylalanine or tryptophan. The order of the fields is clone size, D gene, J gene, V gene, CDR3 DNA, CDR3 protein. D genes are given only for firm matches. Size is stated for part of the rows, as once, few or many counts, or as a class when the clone is expanded.

>.|.|TRBJ2-1|TRBV5-1
TGCGCCAGCAGCTTGCGACTCAACAATGAGCAGTTCTTC
CASSLRLNNEQFF
>.|TRBD1|TRBJ1-2|TRBV27
TGTGCCAGCAGTTTGACCCTTAAACAGGGGGCGAACTATGGCTACACCTTC
CASSLTLKQGANYGYTF
>.|.|TRBJ1-2|TRBV30
TGTGCCTGGTGCGACAGCCCCGGCTTTGGCTACACCTTC
CAWCDSPGFGYTF
>.|.|TRBJ1-5|TRBV23-1
TGCGCCAGCAGTCTGTGTCTAAGGGAATTAGGGTCCAATCAGCCCCAGCATTTT
CASSLCLRELGSNQPQHF
>.|TRBD2|TRBJ2-3|TRBV5-1
TGCGCCAGCAGCTGGGAGAGGTTGGGGACTAGCGAAGATACGCAGTATTTT
CASSWERLGTSEDTQYF
>.|.|TRBJ2-1|TRBV29-1
TGCAGCGTTGTGGGGATCAATGAGCAGTTCTTC
CSVVGINEQFF
>once|.|TRBJ2-7|TRBV4-1
TGCGCCAGCAGCCAGCCGACAGGCGATGGCGAGCAGTACTTC
CASSQPTGDGEQYF
>.|TRBD2|TRBJ2-2|TRBV19
TGTGCCAGTAGTCCCCCGGGACTAGTCACCGGGGAGCTGTTTTTT
CASSPPGLVTGELFF
>.|TRBD1|TRBJ2-7|TRBV13
TGTGCCAGCAGTCAACAGACGGGACAGGGGGCCTACGAGCAGTACTTC
CASSQQTGQGAYEQYF
>.|.|TRBJ2-7|TRBV9
TGTGCCAGCAAGGCAACAGACTCTTCCTACGAGCAGTACTTC
CASKATDSSYEQYF
>few|.|TRBJ1-1|TRBV11-2
TGTGCCAGCAGCCTAGGGGCCGGGACTGAAGCTTTCTTT
CASSLGAGTEAFF
>.|TRBD2|TRBJ2-7|TRBV5-1
TGCGCCAGCAGCTTGAGCCAGCGGGGGGACTACGAGCAGTACTTC
CASSLSQRGDYEQYF
>few|.|TRBJ1-5|TRBV25-1
TGTGCCAGCAGTTTAGGCAATCAGCCCCAGCATTTT
CASSLGNQPQHF
>.|.|TRBJ2-1|TRBV27
TGTGCCAGCAGTATCTGGGACACCAACAATGAGCAGTTCTTC
CASSIWDTNNEQFF
>.|.|TRBJ2-1|TRBV27
TGTGCCAGCAATGGAGTAAATGAGCAGTTCTTC
CASNGVNEQFF
>.|.|TRBJ1-2|TRBV29-1
TGCAGCGCCAAGAGGGAGGGAAGTGGCTACACCTTC
CSAKREGSGYTF
>.|TRBD1|TRBJ2-7|TRBV2
TGTGCCAGCAGTGAAGCGAAGGGACAGACCCGTGAGCAGTACTTC
CASSEAKGQTREQYF
>.|.|TRBJ2-5|TRBV29-1
TGCAGCGTTGAAGGGCTTCAAGAGACCCAGTACTTC
CSVEGLQETQYF
>few|TRBD1|TRBJ2-3|TRBV5-6
TGTGCCAGCAGCCCATCGACCGGACAGGGAGAACTCACAGATACGCAGTATTTT
CASSPSTGQGELTDTQYF
>.|.|TRBJ1-1|TRBV6-5
TGTGCCAGCAGCCGCGGCATGAACACTGAAGCTTTCTTT
CASSRGMNTEAFF
>.|.|TRBJ1-5|TRBV7-2
TGTGCCAGCAGCTTAGACGGTAATCAGCCCCAGCATTTT
CASSLDGNQPQHF
>.|TRBD1|TRBJ2-3|TRBV13
TGTGCCAGCGCGGACAGGGCTCCAGATACGCAGTATTTT
CASADRAPDTQYF
>.|TRBD1|TRBJ2-1|TRBV4-1
TGCGCCAGCAGTGGGACAGGGGGCGAGTACAATGAGCAGTTCTTC
CASSGTGGEYNEQFF
>few|.|TRBJ2-3|TRBV30
TGTGCCTGGAGTGAAGGGGGAGATACGCAGTATTTT
CAWSEGGDTQYF
>.|TRBD1|TRBJ2-7|TRBV2
TGTGCCAGCAGTGGATGGGACAGGGGAGGCGAGCAGTACTTC
CASSGWDRGGEQYF
>.|.|TRBJ2-1|TRBV2
TGTGCCAGCAGTGAAGCCACAATGCGGGACCTCTCCTACAATGAGCAGTTCTTC
CASSEATMRDLSYNEQFF
>.|.|TRBJ1-5|TRBV11-2
TGTGCCAGCAGCTTAGAGGGAAATAATCAGCCCCAGCATTTT
CASSLEGNNQPQHF
>.|.|TRBJ2-3|TRBV30
TGTGCCTGGAGTGTAGATACGCAGTATTTT
CAWSVDTQYF
>.|.|TRBJ1-2|TRBV30
TGTGCCTGGACCACGACTGGGGGGTATAGGCATGGCTACACCTTC
CAWTTTGGYRHGYTF
>.|.|TRBJ2-7|TRBV27
TGTGCCAGCAGTTGGTCAGAAAGCTACGAGCAGTACTTC
CASSWSESYEQYF
>.|.|TRBJ2-1|TRBV23-1
TGCGCCAGCAGGCGGAGGGACACCCCCTACAATGAGCAGTTCTTC
CASRRRDTPYNEQFF
>.|.|TRBJ1-1|TRBV13
TGTGCCAGCAGCTTAGGGGGGGATAACACTGAAGCTTTCTTT
CASSLGGDNTEAFF
>few|.|TRBJ2-5|TRBV29-1
TGCAGCGTTGTGGTCTCCGAGACCCAGTACTTC
CSVVVSETQYF
>.|TRBD2|TRBJ2-7|TRBV7-9
TGTGCCACAAAACCTAGCGGGGGCAAATACGAGCAGTACTTC
CATKPSGGKYEQYF
>.|.|TRBJ1-1|TRBV5-6
TGTGCCAGCAGCTTGTTGGAAGAAACTGAAGCTTTCTTT
CASSLLEETEAFF
>.|TRBD2|TRBJ2-7|TRBV7-6
TGTGCCAGCAGCAAGGGACTAGAGGTTTACCACGAGCAGTACTTC
CASSKGLEVYHEQYF
>.|TRBD1|TRBJ1-5|TRBV10-3
TGTGCCATCAGTGGGCAGGGGGCTGATCAGCCCCAGCATTTT
CAISGQGADQPQHF
>.|TRBD1|TRBJ2-1|TRBV7-8
TGTGCCAGCAACTCCCGGGACAGGGACAATGAGCAGTTCTTC
CASNSRDRDNEQFF
>.|.|TRBJ1-5|TRBV7-8
TGTGCCAGCAGCCCGGGCAGCAGCAATCAGCCCCAGCATTTT
CASSPGSSNQPQHF
>once|.|TRBJ1-1|TRBV13
TGTGCCAGCAGCTCCCAAGGGGGGGCCGAAGCTTTCTTT
CASSSQGGAEAFF
>.|TRBD1|TRBJ1-2|TRBV6-1
TGTGCCAGCAGTGAAAAGTTCTTAGGACAGGTCGCCTATGGCTACACCTTC
CASSEKFLGQVAYGYTF
>once|.|TRBJ2-2|TRBV30
TGTGCCTGGAGTCGGGCTAGCGTGTCCGGGGAGCTGTTTTTT
CAWSRASVSGELFF
>.|.|TRBJ2-1|TRBV2
TGTGCCAGTTCACTATCGGCGTACAATGAGCAGTTCTTC
CASSLSAYNEQFF
>few|.|TRBJ2-1|TRBV25-1
TGTGCCAGCAGCGGTGCCCGGGACACCGACCTTAAGCAGTTCTTC
CASSGARDTDLKQFF
>.|TRBD1|TRBJ2-3|TRBV9
TGTGCCAGCAGCCCCTGGGGGGACAGGGAGACAGATACGCAGTATTTT
CASSPWGDRETDTQYF